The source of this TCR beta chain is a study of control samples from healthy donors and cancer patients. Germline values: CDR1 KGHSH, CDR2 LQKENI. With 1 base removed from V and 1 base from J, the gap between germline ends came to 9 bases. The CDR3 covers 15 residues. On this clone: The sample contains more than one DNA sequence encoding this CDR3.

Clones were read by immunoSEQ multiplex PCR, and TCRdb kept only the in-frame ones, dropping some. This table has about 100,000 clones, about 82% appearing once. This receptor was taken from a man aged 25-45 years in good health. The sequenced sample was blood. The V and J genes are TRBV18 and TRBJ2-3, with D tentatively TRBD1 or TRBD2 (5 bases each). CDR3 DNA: TGTGCCAGCTCACCACGAGGGGTACGCACAGATACGCAGTATTTT. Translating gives CASSPRGVRTDTQYF.